The 13 T cell receptor beta chains below were found in one sample sequenced in a study of blood T cell repertoires in COVID-19. Clones were sequenced by immunoSEQ multiplex PCR, and TCRdb holds only the in-frame ones, with some missing. This table has some 130,000 clones, more than 75% appearing once. Specimen: peripheral blood. The origin of the receptors is a woman between 65 and 79 years old with COVID-19, enrolled during active disease.

The V call is TRBV28, the J call TRBJ1-4; tentative D call: TRBD1 (6 bases). Germline CDR1 is MDHEN and CDR2 is SYDVKM. The CDR3 totals 13 residues. The CDR3 reads CAISRGQHEKLFF. The CDR3 coding sequence is TGTGCAATCAGCAGGGGACAACACGAAAAACTGTTTTTT.

The chain couples TRBV27 to TRBJ2-3; 8 bases agree with TRBD2. This CDR3 is built from 16 residues. The germline gives CDR1 MNHEY, CDR2 SMNVEV (reference sequence). J lost 0 bases, V lost 7 bases, and 9 bases had no gene match. The CDR3: CASTGGLSLSTDTQYF. In DNA form, the CDR3 reads TGTGCCAGCACGGGGGGGCTCTCTCTTAGCACAGATACGCAGTATTTT.

The J gene is TRBJ1-6, the V gene TRBV5-4; tentative D call: TRBD1 (6 bases). CDR3 length: 15 residues. The V end was cut by 3 bases, the J end by 3 bases, with 10 bases between. Germline CDR1 SGHNT, CDR2 YYREEE (reference sequence). The chain's CDR3 is CASSSSRGYNSPLHF. The CDR3 DNA follows: TGTGCCAGCAGCTCCTCCAGGGGCTATAATTCACCCCTCCACTTT.

This clone was seen a few times. This rearrangement joins TRBV14 to TRBJ2-1; TRBD2 aligns across 10 bases. The CDR3 has 17 residues. The V and J ends lost 0 bases and 6 bases, in that order; junction bases with no gene match: 8. Germline V gene lookup returns CDR1 SGHDN and CDR2 FVKESK. The CDR3 reads CASSQDGRLAGVNEQFF. The CDR3 nucleotides are TGTGCCAGCAGCCAAGATGGTCGGCTAGCGGGGGTCAATGAGCAGTTCTTC.

The chain couples TRBV6-6 to TRBJ1-1; D possibly corresponds to TRBD1 (6 bases). The CDR3 contains 14 residues. V was shortened by 6 bases and J by 4 bases, with 15 bases between the two germline ends. Germline V gene lookup returns CDR1 MNHNY and CDR2 SVGAGI (reference sequence). The CDR3 DNA sequence: TGTGCCAGCAGCTTTACACAGGGTACCACTGAAGCTTTCTTT. Translation gives CASSFTQGTTEAFF.

In its sample, this clone was seen a few times. This sample includes further DNA sequences coding for the same CDR3. The chain recombines TRBV28 with TRBJ1-5, with TRBD1 as a possible D gene (5 bases). Germline loops: CDR1 MDHEN, CDR2 SYDVKM. With 2 bases removed from V and 3 bases from J, the gap between germline ends came to 8 bases. The CDR3 totals 14 residues. The CDR3, as DNA: TGTGCCAGCAGTTTAGGGGGGACCAATCAGCCCCAGCATTTT. Translated, it gives CASSLGGTNQPQHF.

The chain couples TRBV2 to TRBJ2-1; 9 positions agree with TRBD2. Germline CDR1 SNHLY, CDR2 FYNNEI. The ends lost 7 bases at V and 16 bases at J; junction bases unmatched: 20. The CDR3 spans 15 residues. The CDR3: CASTFGPSGGTVVFF. The CDR3 DNA follows: TGTGCCAGCACCTTCGGCCCCAGCGGGGGGACCGTCGTCTTCTTC.

The CDR3 nucleotides are TGTGCCAGCAGCGACAGGGGGGGGTTGTTCAATGAGCAGTTCTTC. Its protein is CASSDRGGLFNEQFF. The rearrangement joins TRBV7-6 to TRBJ2-1, with TRBD1 matching over 9 bases. This CDR3 spans 15 amino acids. V shed 5 bases, J shed 6 bases, and the junction held 8 bases outside the gene matches. Per the germline V gene, CDR1 is SGHVS and CDR2 is FNYEAQ.

The rearrangement joins TRBV6-5 to TRBJ2-5; D is perhaps TRBD2 (7 bases). The CDR3 covers 15 residues. Germline assignment: CDR1 MNHEY and CDR2 SVGAGI. With 8 bases removed from V and 4 bases from J, the gap between germline ends came to 20 bases. The CDR3 coding sequence is TGTGCCAGCGGGGTCGAGGGGGGGGCGCTAGAGACCCAGTACTTC. Amino acids: CASGVEGGALETQYF.

The chain combines TRBV28 with TRBJ1-2, with TRBD1 as a possible D gene (6 bases). Trimming took 3 bases from V and 4 from J, leaving 15 bases between them. The V gene's germline CDR1 is MDHEN and CDR2 SYDVKM. This CDR3 is 15 amino acids long. The CDR3 sequence is CASSFGQGRGYGYTF. In DNA, the CDR3 is TGTGCCAGCAGTTTTGGGCAGGGGCGAGGCTATGGCTACACCTTC.

V is TRBV9 and J is TRBJ2-3, with 7 bases fitting TRBD2. V lost 2 bases to trimming and J lost 5 bases; unmatched junction nucleotides: 5. Germline V gene lookup returns CDR1 SGDLS and CDR2 YYNGEE. The CDR3 contains 14 residues. The CDR3 spells CASSVRLAVDTQYF. The CDR3 coding sequence is TGTGCCAGCAGCGTTCGACTAGCAGTAGATACGCAGTATTTT.

The chain couples TRBV7-3 to TRBJ1-1; the D gene is possibly TRBD1 (5 bases). The CDR3 sequence is 14 residues long. Germline values: CDR1 SGHTA, CDR2 FQGTGA. V was pared by 5 bases and J by 1 base, with 11 bases between. The chain's CDR3 is CASSPGGENTEAFF. In DNA, the CDR3 is TGTGCCAGCAGCCCGGGAGGGGAGAACACTGAAGCTTTCTTT.

The V and J genes are TRBV13 and TRBJ1-5, with 7 bases that match TRBD1. CDR3 length equals 14 residues. Losses at the gene ends were 0 bases for V and 6 bases for J; bases not matched to a gene: 2. Germline V CDR1 and CDR2: PRHDT, FYEKMQ (reference sequence). The CDR3 DNA is TGTGCCAGCAGCTTAGGGGCAGGGGGTCAGCCCCAGCATTTT. It is translated as CASSLGAGGQPQHF.